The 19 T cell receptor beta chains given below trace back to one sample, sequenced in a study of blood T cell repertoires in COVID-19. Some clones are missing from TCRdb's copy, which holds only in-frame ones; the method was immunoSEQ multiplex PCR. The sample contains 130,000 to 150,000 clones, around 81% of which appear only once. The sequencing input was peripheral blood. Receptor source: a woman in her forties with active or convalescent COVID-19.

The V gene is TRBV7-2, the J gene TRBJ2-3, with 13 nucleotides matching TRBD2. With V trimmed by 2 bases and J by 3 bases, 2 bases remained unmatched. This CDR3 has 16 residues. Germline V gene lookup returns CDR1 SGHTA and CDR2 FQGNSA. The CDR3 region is CASSLWTSGSTDTQYF. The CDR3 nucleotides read TGTGCCAGCAGCTTATGGACTAGCGGGAGTACAGATACGCAGTATTTT. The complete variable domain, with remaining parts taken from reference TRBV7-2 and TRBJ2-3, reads GAGVSQSPSNKVTEKGKDVELRCDPISGHTALYWYRQSLGQGLEFLIYFQGNSAPDKSGLPSDRFSAERTGGSVSTLTIQRTQQEDSAVYLCASSLWTSGSTDTQYFGPGTRLTVL.

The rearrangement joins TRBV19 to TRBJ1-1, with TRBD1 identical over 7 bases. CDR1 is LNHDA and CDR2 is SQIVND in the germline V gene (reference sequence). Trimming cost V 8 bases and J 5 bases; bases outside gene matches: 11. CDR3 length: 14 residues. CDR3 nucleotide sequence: TGTGCCAGTTTGTTCTCAACAGGGGTTACTGAAGCTTTCTTT. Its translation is CASLFSTGVTEAFF. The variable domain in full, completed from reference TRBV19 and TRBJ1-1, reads DGGITQSPKYLFRKEGQNVTLSCEQNLNHDAMYWYRQDPGQGLRLIYYSQIVNDFQKGDIAEGYSVSREKKESFPLTVTSAQKNPTAFYLCASLFSTGVTEAFFGQGTRLTVV.

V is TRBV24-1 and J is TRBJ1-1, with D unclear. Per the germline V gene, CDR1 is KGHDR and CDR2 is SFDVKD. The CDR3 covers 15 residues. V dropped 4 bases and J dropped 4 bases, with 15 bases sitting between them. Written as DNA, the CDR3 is TGTGCCACCAGTGACTCCCTCCGGGGAGGCACTGAAGCTTTCTTT. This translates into CATSDSLRGGTEAFF.

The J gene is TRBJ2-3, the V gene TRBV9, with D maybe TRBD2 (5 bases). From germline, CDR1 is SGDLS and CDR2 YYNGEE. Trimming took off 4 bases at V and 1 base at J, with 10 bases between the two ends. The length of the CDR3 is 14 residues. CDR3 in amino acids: CASSRLGGTDTQYF. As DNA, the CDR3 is TGTGCCAGCAGCCGCCTCGGGGGCACAGATACGCAGTATTTT.

DNA for the CDR3: TGTGCCAGCAGTGCGGGACTTCAGAACACTGAAGCTTTCTTT. Translated: CASSAGLQNTEAFF. The V gene is TRBV27, the J gene TRBJ1-1, with a possible D match to TRBD1 (5 bases). The germline V gene encodes CDR1 MNHEY and CDR2 SMNVEV (reference sequence). V was pared by 5 bases and J by 1 base, with 11 bases between. The CDR3 sequence is 14 residues long.

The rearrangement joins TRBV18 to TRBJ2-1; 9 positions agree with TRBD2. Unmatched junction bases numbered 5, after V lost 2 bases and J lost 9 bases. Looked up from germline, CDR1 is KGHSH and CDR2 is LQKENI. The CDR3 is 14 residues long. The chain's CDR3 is CASSPGASGIEQFF. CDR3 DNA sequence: TGTGCCAGCTCACCAGGGGCTAGCGGGATTGAGCAGTTCTTC.

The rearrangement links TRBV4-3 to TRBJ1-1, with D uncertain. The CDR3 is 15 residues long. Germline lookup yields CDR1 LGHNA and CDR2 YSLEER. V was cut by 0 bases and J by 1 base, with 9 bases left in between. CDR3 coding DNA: TGCGCCAGCAGCCAAGAGTGGCACCCGAACACTGAAGCTTTCTTT. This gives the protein CASSQEWHPNTEAFF.

Written as DNA, the CDR3 is TGTGCCAGCACCCCTTCGCGGGAGGGCCGGAATGAGCAGTTCTTC. It is translated as CASTPSREGRNEQFF. The gene calls are TRBV28 and TRBJ2-1, with 9 bases that match TRBD2. The CDR3 contains 15 residues. Germline CDR1 reads MDHEN; CDR2 reads SYDVKM. J lost 7 bases, V lost 7 bases, and 11 bases had no gene match.

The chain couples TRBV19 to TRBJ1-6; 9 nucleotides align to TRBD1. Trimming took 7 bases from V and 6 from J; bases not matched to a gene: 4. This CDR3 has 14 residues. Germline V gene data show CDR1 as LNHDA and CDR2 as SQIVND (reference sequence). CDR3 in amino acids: CASKQGAVNSPLHF. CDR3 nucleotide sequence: TGTGCCAGTAAACAGGGGGCGGTTAATTCACCCCTCCACTTT.

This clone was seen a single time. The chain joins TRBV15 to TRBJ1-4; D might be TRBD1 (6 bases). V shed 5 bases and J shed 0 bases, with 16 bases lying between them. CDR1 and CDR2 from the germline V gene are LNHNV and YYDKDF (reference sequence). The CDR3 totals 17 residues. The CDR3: CATSGGADSATNEKLFF. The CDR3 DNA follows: TGTGCCACCAGCGGTGGAGCGGACAGTGCAACTAATGAAAAACTGTTTTTT.

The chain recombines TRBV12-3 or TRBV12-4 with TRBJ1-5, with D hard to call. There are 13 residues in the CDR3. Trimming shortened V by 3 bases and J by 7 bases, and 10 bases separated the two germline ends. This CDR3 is CASSFAEEQPQHF. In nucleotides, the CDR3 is TGTGCCAGCAGTTTTGCAGAGGAGCAGCCCCAGCATTTT.

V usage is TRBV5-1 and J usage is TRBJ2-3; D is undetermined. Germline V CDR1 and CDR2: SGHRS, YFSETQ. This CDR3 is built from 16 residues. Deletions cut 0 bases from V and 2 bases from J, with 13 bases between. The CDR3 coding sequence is TGCGCCAGCAGCTTGGCCTCCTGGGCCTCCACAGATACGCAGTATTTT. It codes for CASSLASWASTDTQYF.

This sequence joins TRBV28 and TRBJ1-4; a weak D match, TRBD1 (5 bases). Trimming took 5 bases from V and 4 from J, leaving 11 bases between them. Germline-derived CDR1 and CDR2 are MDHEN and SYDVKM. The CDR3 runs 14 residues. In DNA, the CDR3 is TGTGCCAGCAGTCCCCCAGGGATTAATGAAAAACTGTTTTTT. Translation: CASSPPGINEKLFF.

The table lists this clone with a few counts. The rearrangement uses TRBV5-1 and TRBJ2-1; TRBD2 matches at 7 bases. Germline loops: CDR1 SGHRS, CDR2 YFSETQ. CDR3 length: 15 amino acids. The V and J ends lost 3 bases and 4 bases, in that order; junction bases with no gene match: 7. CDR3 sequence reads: CASSSGEGTYNEQFF. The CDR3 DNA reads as TGCGCCAGCAGCTCGGGGGAGGGGACTTACAATGAGCAGTTCTTC.

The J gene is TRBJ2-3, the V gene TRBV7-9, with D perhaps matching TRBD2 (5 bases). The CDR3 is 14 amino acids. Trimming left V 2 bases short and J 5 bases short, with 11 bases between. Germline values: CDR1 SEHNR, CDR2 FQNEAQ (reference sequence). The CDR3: CASSLTLAGDTQYF. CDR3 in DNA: TGTGCCAGCAGCTTAACACTGGCGGGAGATACGCAGTATTTT.

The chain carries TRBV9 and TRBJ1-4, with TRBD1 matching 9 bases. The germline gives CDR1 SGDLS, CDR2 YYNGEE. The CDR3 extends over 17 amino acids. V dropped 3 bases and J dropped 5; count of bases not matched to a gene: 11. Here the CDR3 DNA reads TGTGCCAGCAGCGCGACGTTAACCGGGACAGGGAATGAAAAACTGTTTTTT. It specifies CASSATLTGTGNEKLFF. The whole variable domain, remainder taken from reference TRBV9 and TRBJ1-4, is DSGVTQTPKHLITATGQRVTLRCSPRSGDLSVYWYQQSLDQGLQFLIQYYNGEERAKGNILERFSAQQFPDLHSELNLSSLELGDSALYFCASSATLTGTGNEKLFFGSGTQLSVL.

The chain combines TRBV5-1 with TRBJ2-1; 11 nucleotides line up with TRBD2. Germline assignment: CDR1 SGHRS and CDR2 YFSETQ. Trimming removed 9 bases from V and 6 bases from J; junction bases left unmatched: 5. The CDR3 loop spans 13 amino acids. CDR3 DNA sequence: TGCGCCATCAGACTAGCGGGGACCAATGAGCAGTTCTTC. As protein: CAIRLAGTNEQFF. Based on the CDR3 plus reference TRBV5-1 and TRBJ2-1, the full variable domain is KAGVTQTPRYLIKTRGQQVTLSCSPISGHRSVSWYQQTPGQGLQFLFEYFSETQRNKGNFPGRFSGRQFSNSRSEMNVSTLELGDSALYLCAIRLAGTNEQFFGPGTRLTVL.

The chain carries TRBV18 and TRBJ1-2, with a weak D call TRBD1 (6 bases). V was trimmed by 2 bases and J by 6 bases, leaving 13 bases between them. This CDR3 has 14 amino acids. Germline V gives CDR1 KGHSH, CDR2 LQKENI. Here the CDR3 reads CASSPAAGVDGYTF. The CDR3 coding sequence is TGTGCCAGCTCACCAGCCGCAGGGGTGGATGGCTACACCTTC.

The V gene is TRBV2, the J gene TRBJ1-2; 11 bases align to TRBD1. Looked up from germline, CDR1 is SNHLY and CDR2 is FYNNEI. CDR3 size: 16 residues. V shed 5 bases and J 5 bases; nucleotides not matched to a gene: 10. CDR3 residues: CASSWTGGGSGYGYTF. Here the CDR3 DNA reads TGTGCCAGCAGTTGGACAGGGGGCGGTTCTGGGTATGGCTACACCTTC.